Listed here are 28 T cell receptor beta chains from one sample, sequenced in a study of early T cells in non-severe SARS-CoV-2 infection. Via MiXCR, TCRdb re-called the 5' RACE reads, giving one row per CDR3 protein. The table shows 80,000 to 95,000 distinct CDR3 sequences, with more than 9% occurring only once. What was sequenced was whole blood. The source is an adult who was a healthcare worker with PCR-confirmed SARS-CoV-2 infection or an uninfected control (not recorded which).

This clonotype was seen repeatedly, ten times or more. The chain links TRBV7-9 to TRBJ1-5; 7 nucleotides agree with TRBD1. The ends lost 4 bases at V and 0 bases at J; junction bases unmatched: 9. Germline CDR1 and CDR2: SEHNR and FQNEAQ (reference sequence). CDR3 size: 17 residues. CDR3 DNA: TGTGCCAGCAGCTCCGGGACAGACCTTTATAGCAATCAGCCCCAGCATTTT. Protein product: CASSSGTDLYSNQPQHF.

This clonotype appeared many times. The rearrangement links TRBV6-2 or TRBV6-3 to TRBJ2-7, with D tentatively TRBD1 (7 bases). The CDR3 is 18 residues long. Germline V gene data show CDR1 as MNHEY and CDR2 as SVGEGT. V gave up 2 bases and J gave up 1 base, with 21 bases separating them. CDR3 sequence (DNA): TGTGCCAGCAGTTACCGACTTCACAGGGGCCTAGCGTCCTACGAGCAGTACTTC. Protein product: CASSYRLHRGLASYEQYF.

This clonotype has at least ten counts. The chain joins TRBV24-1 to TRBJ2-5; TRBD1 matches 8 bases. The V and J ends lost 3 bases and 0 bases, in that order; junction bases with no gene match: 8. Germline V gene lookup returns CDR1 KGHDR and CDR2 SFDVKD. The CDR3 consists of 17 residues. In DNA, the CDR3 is TGTGCCACCAGTGATGCGCAGGGGGCCCGGTACCAAGAGACCCAGTACTTC. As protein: CATSDAQGARYQETQYF.

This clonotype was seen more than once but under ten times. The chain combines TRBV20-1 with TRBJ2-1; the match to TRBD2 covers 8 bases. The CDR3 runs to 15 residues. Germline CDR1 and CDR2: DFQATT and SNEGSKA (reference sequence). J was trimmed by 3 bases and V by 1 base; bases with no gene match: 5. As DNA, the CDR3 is TGCAGTGCTAGAGGAACTAGCGGAAACTACAATGAGCAGTTCTTC. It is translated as CSARGTSGNYNEQFF.

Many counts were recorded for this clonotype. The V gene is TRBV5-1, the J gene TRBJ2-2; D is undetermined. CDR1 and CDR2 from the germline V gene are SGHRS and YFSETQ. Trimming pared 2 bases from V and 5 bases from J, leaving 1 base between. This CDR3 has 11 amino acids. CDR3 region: CASSFTGELFF. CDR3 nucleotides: TGCGCCAGCAGCTTTACCGGGGAGCTGTTTTTT.

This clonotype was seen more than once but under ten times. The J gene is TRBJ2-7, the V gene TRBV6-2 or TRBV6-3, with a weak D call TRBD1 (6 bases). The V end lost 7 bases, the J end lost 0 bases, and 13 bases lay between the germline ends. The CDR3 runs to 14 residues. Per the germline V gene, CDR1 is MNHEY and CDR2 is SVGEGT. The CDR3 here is CASTRGLFSYEQYF. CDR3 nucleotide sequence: TGTGCCAGCACCAGGGGCCTCTTCTCCTACGAGCAGTACTTC.

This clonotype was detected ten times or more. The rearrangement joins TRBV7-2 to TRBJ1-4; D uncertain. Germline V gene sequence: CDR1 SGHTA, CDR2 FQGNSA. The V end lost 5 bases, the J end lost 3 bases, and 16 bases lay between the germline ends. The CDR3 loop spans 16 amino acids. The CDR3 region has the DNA TGTGCCAGCAGCACGGACTCCGGACGGCCTAATGAAAAACTGTTTTTT. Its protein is CASSTDSGRPNEKLFF.

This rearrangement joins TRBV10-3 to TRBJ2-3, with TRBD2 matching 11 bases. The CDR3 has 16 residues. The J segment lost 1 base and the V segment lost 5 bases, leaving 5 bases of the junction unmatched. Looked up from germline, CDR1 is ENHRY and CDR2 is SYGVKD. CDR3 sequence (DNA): TGTGCCATCAGTACACTAGCGGGAGCACGCACAGATACGCAGTATTTT. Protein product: CAISTLAGARTDTQYF.

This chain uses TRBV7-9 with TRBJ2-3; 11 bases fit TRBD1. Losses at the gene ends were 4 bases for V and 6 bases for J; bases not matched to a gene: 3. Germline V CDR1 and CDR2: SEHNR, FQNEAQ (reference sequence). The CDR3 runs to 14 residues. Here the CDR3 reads CASSWDRGTDTQYF. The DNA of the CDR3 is TGTGCCAGCAGCTGGGACAGGGGGACTGATACGCAGTATTTT. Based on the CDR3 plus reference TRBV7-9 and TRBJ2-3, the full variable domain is DTGVSQNPRHKITKRGQNVTFRCDPISEHNRLYWYRQTLGQGPEFLTYFQNEAQLEKSRLLSDRFSAERPKGSFSTLEIQRTEQGDSAMYLCASSWDRGTDTQYFGPGTRLTVL.

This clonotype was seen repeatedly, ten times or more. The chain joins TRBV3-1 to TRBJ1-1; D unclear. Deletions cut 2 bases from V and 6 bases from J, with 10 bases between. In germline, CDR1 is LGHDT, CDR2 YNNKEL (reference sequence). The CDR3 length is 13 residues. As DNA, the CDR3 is TGTGCCAGCAGCCAATTTCTTGGCTCTGAAGCTTTCTTT. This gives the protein CASSQFLGSEAFF.

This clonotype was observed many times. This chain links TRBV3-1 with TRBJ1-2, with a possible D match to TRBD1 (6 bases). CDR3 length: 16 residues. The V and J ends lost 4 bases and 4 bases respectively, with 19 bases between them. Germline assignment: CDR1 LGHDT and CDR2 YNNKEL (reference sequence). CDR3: CASSLQAGAGSYGYTF. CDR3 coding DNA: TGTGCCAGCAGCCTACAGGCGGGGGCGGGCTCCTATGGCTACACCTTC. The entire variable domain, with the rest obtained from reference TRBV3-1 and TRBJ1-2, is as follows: DTAVSQTPKYLVTQMGNDKSIKCEQNLGHDTMYWYKQDSKKFLKIMFSYNNKELIINETVPNRFSPKSPDKAHLNLHINSLELGDSAVYFCASSLQAGAGSYGYTFGSGTRLTVV.

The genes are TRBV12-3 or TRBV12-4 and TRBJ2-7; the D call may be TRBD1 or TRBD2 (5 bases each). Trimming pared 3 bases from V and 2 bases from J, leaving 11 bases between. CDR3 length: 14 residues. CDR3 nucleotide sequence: TGTGCCAGCAGTTTTCGGGGCGCAACCTACGAGCAGTACTTC. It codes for CASSFRGATYEQYF.

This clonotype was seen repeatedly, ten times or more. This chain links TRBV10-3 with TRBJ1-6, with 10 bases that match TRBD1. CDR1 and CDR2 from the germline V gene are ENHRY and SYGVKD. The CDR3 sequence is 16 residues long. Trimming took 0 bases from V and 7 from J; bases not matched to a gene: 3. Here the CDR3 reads CAISESGQGTNSPLHF. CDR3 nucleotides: TGTGCCATCAGTGAGTCGGGACAGGGGACGAATTCACCCCTCCACTTT.

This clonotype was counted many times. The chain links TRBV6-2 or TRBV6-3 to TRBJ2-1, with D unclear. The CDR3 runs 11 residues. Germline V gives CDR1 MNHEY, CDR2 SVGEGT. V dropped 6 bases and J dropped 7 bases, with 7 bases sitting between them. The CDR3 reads CASSALNEQFF. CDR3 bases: TGTGCCAGCAGCGCACTGAATGAGCAGTTCTTC.

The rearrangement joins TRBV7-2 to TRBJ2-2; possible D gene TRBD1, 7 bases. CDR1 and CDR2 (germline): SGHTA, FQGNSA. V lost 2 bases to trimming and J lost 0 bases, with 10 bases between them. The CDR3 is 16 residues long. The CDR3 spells CASSLRGTANTGELFF. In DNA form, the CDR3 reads TGTGCCAGCAGCTTACGGGGGACAGCGAACACCGGGGAGCTGTTTTTT. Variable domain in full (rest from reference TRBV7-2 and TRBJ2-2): GAGVSQSPSNKVTEKGKDVELRCDPISGHTALYWYRQSLGQGLEFLIYFQGNSAPDKSGLPSDRFSAERTGGSVSTLTIQRTQQEDSAVYLCASSLRGTANTGELFFGEGSRLTVL.

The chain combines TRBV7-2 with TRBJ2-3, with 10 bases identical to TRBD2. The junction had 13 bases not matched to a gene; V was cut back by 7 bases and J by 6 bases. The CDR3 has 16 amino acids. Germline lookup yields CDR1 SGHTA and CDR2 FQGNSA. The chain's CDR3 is CASTTGASGSSDTQYF. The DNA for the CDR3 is TGTGCCAGCACCACAGGGGCTAGCGGGAGCTCTGATACGCAGTATTTT.

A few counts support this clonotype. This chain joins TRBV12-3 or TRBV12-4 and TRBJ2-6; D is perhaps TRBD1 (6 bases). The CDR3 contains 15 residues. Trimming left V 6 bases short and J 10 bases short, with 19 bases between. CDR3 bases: TGTGCCAGCAGCTCTATTCACAGGGACGGGAACGTCCTGACTTTC. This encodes CASSSIHRDGNVLTF.

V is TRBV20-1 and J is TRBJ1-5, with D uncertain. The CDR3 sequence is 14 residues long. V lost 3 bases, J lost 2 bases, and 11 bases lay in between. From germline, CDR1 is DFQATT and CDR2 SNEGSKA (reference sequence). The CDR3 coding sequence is TGCAGTGCTAGCGGGCAGGACCGCAATCAGCCCCAGCATTTT. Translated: CSASGQDRNQPQHF.

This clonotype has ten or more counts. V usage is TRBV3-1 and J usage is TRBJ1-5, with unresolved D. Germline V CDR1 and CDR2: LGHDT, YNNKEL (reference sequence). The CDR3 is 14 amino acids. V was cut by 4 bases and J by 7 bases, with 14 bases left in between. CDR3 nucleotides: TGTGCCAGCAGCCTTGGACTCGACGGGCAGCCCCAGCATTTT. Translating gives CASSLGLDGQPQHF.

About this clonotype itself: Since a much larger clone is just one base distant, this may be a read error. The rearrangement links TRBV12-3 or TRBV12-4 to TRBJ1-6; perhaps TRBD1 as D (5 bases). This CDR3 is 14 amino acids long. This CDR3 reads CTSSWDLTNSPLHF. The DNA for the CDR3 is TGTACCAGCAGTTGGGACCTAACTAATTCACCCCTCCACTTT.

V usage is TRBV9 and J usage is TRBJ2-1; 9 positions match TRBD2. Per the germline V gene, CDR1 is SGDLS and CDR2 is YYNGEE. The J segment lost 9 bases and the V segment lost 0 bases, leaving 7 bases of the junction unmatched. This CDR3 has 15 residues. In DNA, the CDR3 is TGTGCCAGCAGCGTAGCGGCGGGAGGGCCTCGTGAGCAGTTCTTC. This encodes CASSVAAGGPREQFF.

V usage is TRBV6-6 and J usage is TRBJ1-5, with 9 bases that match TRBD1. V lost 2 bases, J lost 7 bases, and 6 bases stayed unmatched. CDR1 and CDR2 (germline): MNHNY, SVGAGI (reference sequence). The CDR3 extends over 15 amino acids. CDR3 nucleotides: TGTGCCAGCAGTTACGCCGACAGGGGGGGCCAGCCCCAGCATTTT. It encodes CASSYADRGGQPQHF.

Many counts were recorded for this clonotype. The CDR3 loop reads CASFTGTGGKLFF. The CDR3 DNA reads as TGTGCCAGCTTTACCGGGACAGGGGGAAAACTGTTTTTT. The rearrangement joins TRBV27 to TRBJ1-4; 11 nucleotides match TRBD1. V dropped 8 bases and J dropped 10; count of bases not matched to a gene: 6. Germline CDR1 and CDR2: MNHEY and SMNVEV (reference sequence). The length of the CDR3 is 13 residues.

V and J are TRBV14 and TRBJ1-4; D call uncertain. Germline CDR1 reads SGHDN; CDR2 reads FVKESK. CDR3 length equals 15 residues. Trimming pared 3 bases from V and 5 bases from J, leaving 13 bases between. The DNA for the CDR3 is TGTGCCAGCAGCCATCCGGGTCGAGGGAATGAAAAACTGTTTTTT. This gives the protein CASSHPGRGNEKLFF.

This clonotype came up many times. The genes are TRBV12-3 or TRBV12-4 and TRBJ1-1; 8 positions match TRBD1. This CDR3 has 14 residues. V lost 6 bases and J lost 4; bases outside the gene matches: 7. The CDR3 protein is CASSRTGPGTEAFF. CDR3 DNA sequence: TGTGCCAGCAGCCGGACAGGGCCCGGCACTGAAGCTTTCTTT.

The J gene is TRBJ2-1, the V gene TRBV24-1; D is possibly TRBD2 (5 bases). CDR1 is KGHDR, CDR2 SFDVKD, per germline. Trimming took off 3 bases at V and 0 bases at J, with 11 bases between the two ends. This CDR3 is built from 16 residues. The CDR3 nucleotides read TGTGCCACCAGTGATGGAGGCGCAAGCTCCTACAATGAGCAGTTCTTC. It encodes CATSDGGASSYNEQFF.

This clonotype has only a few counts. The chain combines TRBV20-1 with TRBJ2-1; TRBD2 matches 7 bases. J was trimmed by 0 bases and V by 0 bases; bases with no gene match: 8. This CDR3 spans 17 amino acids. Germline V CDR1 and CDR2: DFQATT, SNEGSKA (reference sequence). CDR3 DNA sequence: TGCAGTGCTAGAGATGCTAATCAGCGGGGCTCCTACAATGAGCAGTTCTTC. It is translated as CSARDANQRGSYNEQFF.

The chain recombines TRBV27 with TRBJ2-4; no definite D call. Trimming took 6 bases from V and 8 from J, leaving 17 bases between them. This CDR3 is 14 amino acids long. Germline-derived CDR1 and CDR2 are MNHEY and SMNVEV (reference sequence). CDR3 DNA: TGTGCCAGCAGCCCCCGCACCACCCTGGACATTCAGTACTTC. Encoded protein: CASSPRTTLDIQYF.